These 30 T cell receptor beta chains were all obtained from the same sample, sequenced in a study of blood T cell repertoires in COVID-19. Repertoires were generated with immunoSEQ multiplex PCR, while TCRdb's copy carries only in-frame clones and drops some. This sample has 180,000 or so clones, with about 77% found just once. The sequencing sample was made of peripheral blood. The source of these receptors is a woman of 80 years or more with active or convalescent COVID-19.

The rearrangement joins TRBV28 to TRBJ1-1; D remains unclear. Per germline, CDR1 MDHEN and CDR2 SYDVKM. Trimming took off 7 bases at V and 4 bases at J, with 10 bases between the two ends. This CDR3 region has 12 residues. In DNA form, the CDR3 reads TGTGCCAGCAACCCGTTGAGCACTGAAGCTTTCTTT. Translation gives CASNPLSTEAFF.

The chain combines TRBV5-3 with TRBJ2-7; 16 bases fit TRBD2. TRBV5-3 is identified as an open reading frame with a role that is uncertain. CDR3 length: 16 amino acids. Trimming took 2 bases from V and 10 from J; bases not matched to a gene: 9. CDR3 sequence (DNA): TGTGCCAGAAGCTTATGGGGACTAGCGGGGGGGCCTTGCCAGTACTTC. Residues: CARSLWGLAGGPCQYF.

The genes are TRBV6-1 and TRBJ1-2, with 8 bases aligning to TRBD1. Trimming cost V 5 bases and J 11 bases; bases outside gene matches: 13. The CDR3 covers 14 residues. The germline gives CDR1 MNHNS, CDR2 SASEGT. This CDR3 is CASSRTGQPPVYTF. Here the CDR3 DNA reads TGTGCCAGCAGTAGGACAGGGCAGCCCCCCGTATACACCTTC.

The V call is TRBV3-1 (or the pseudogene TRBV3-2), the J call TRBJ2-2; TRBD1 agrees at 7 bases. Germline V gene data show CDR1 as LGHDT and CDR2 as YNNKEL (reference sequence). Trimming removed 1 base from V and 8 bases from J; junction bases left unmatched: 10. The CDR3 totals 16 residues. CDR3 loop: CASSQATGTVLGELFF. CDR3 coding DNA: TGTGCCAGCAGCCAAGCCACCGGGACAGTCTTGGGGGAGCTGTTTTTT.

This sequence joins TRBV28 and TRBJ1-3, with TRBD1 identical over 8 bases. Germline CDR1 MDHEN, CDR2 SYDVKM. This CDR3 region has 16 residues. V was clipped by 5 bases and J by 0 bases; unmatched bases: 6. The CDR3 nucleotides are TGTGCCAGCAGTGTGACAGGGGCGACCTCTGGAAACACCATATATTTT. This sequence encodes CASSVTGATSGNTIYF.

This clone came up once. The chain uses TRBV2 and TRBJ1-2; D might be TRBD1 (5 bases). The germline CDR1 and CDR2 sequences are SNHLY and FYNNEI. Trimming pared 6 bases from V and 3 bases from J, leaving 20 bases between. The CDR3 is 16 amino acids. The CDR3 here is CASSLNQGLGHYGYTF. The CDR3 nucleotides read TGTGCCAGCAGCCTTAATCAGGGACTCGGTCACTATGGCTACACCTTC.

The chain carries TRBV2 and TRBJ2-2; 7 nucleotides match TRBD1. This CDR3 has 14 amino acids. The V gene end was trimmed by 7 bases and the J gene end by 5 bases; junction bases not matched to a gene: 7. Germline V CDR1 and CDR2: SNHLY, FYNNEI. For the CDR3, the DNA is TGTGCCAGCAAACAAAACAGGGGAACCGGGGAGCTGTTTTTT. Its protein product is CASKQNRGTGELFF.

The gene calls are TRBV19 and TRBJ2-7; weak D call: TRBD2 (5 bases). V lost 6 bases to trimming and J lost 4 bases, with 13 bases between them. The V gene's germline CDR1 is LNHDA and CDR2 SQIVND (reference sequence). CDR3 length: 13 residues. The CDR3 loop reads CASSEDTRYEQYF. Here the CDR3 DNA reads TGTGCCAGTAGCGAGGATACTAGGTACGAGCAGTACTTC. The full variable domain, in which reference TRBV19 and TRBJ2-7 provide the parts outside the CDR3, is DGGITQSPKYLFRKEGQNVTLSCEQNLNHDAMYWYRQDPGQGLRLIYYSQIVNDFQKGDIAEGYSVSREKKESFPLTVTSAQKNPTAFYLCASSEDTRYEQYFGPGTRLTVT.

This clone was seen many times. The chain combines TRBV28 with TRBJ2-1; 13 bases are shared with TRBD2. Germline CDR1 and CDR2: MDHEN and SYDVKM. With V trimmed by 3 bases and J by 7 bases, 6 bases remained unmatched. This CDR3 region has 16 residues. The CDR3 is CASSLSTSGGENEQFF. The CDR3 DNA sequence: TGTGCCAGCAGTTTGTCAACTAGCGGGGGGGAAAATGAGCAGTTCTTC.

The genes are TRBV7-9 and TRBJ1-1; 9 nucleotides match TRBD1. The CDR3 totals 14 residues. V lost 1 base and J lost 6; bases outside the gene matches: 3. Looked up from germline, CDR1 is SEHNR and CDR2 is FQNEAQ (reference sequence). DNA for the CDR3: TGTGCCAGCAGCTTAGATAACAGGGGGCCTGAAGCTTTCTTT. Encoded protein: CASSLDNRGPEAFF.

This clone was detected ten times or more. DNA for the CDR3: TGTGCCACCTCATACTTCGTGTCGGCGGAGAACACTGAAGCTTTCTTT. It codes for CATSYFVSAENTEAFF. This rearrangement joins TRBV28 to TRBJ1-1; no firm D call. Germline V gives CDR1 MDHEN, CDR2 SYDVKM. V lost 10 bases and J lost 1, with 22 bases in between. The length of the CDR3 is 16 residues.

The V and J genes are TRBV5-1 and TRBJ1-4, with no clear D. Trimming removed 0 bases at V and 4 bases at J, with 10 bases between. The CDR3 extends over 15 amino acids. From germline, CDR1 is SGHRS and CDR2 YFSETQ. The chain's CDR3 is CASSLGPSDNEKLFF. The CDR3, as DNA: TGCGCCAGCAGCTTGGGGCCATCAGATAATGAAAAACTGTTTTTT.

The V gene is TRBV10-2, the J gene TRBJ2-7; weak D call: TRBD2 (6 bases). V lost 9 bases to trimming and J lost 7 bases, with 13 bases between them. This CDR3 comprises 11 residues. The germline gives CDR1 WSHSY, CDR2 SAAADI. This CDR3 is CASRDREEQYF. CDR3 DNA: TGCGCCAGTAGGGACCGGGAGGAGCAGTACTTC.

V usage is TRBV5-1 and J usage is TRBJ2-7; weak D call: TRBD1 (6 bases). V was clipped by 5 bases and J by 2 bases, with 17 bases between them. CDR3 length: 15 amino acids. Germline-derived CDR1 and CDR2 are SGHRS and YFSETQ. The CDR3 loop is CASRLKTGYPYEQYF. As DNA, the CDR3 is TGCGCCAGCAGACTTAAAACAGGGTACCCCTACGAGCAGTACTTC.

This chain uses TRBV7-9 with TRBJ2-7; D remains unclear. CDR3 size: 15 residues. V lost 1 base and J lost 0, with 10 bases in between. Germline assignment: CDR1 SEHNR and CDR2 FQNEAQ (reference sequence). The CDR3 sequence is CASSLGQDVSYEQYF. CDR3 bases: TGTGCCAGCAGCTTAGGGCAGGATGTCTCCTACGAGCAGTACTTC.

This chain uses TRBV10-3 with TRBJ2-7; TRBD1 matches at 8 bases. The CDR3 is 13 residues long. The V gene end was trimmed by 6 bases and the J gene end by 3 bases; junction bases not matched to a gene: 4. Germline V CDR1 and CDR2: ENHRY, SYGVKD. The CDR3 nucleotides read TGTGCCATCAGCAGGGACAGGAACTACGAGCAGTACTTC. As protein: CAISRDRNYEQYF.

A remark on this clone: Possible read error: a much larger clone is one base away. V and J are TRBV7-8 and TRBJ1-2; 9 bases fit TRBD1. V lost 4 bases and J lost 4; bases outside the gene matches: 4. CDR1 is SGHVS and CDR2 is FQNEAQ in the germline V gene. The CDR3 covers 14 residues. CDR3 loop: CASSSRDRAYGYTF. CDR3 DNA sequence: TGTGCCAGCAGCTCCCGGGACAGGGCCTATGGCTACACCTTC.

The chain carries TRBV10-3 and TRBJ1-3; D is possibly TRBD1 (6 bases). Germline V gene data show CDR1 as ENHRY and CDR2 as SYGVKD. Trimming pared 6 bases from V and 0 bases from J, leaving 9 bases between. The CDR3 covers 14 residues. The CDR3 loop is CAIRGDTSGNTIYF. In DNA form, the CDR3 reads TGTGCCATCAGGGGGGACACCTCTGGAAACACCATATATTTT.

This chain joins TRBV10-3 and TRBJ1-4; maybe TRBD1 (6 bases). V was shortened by 4 bases and J by 4 bases, with 19 bases between the two germline ends. CDR1 ENHRY and CDR2 SYGVKD come from the germline V gene. The CDR3 is made up of 17 amino acids. The CDR3, as DNA: TGTGCCATCAGTGGAGGTCTTGGGGGCCACATTAATGAAAAACTGTTTTTT. It specifies CAISGGLGGHINEKLFF.

The chain links TRBV7-9 to TRBJ1-3; a weak D match, TRBD1 (5 bases). Deletions cut 6 bases from V and 7 bases from J, with 7 bases between. This CDR3 is 11 amino acids long. Germline CDR1 reads SEHNR; CDR2 reads FQNEAQ (reference sequence). For the CDR3, the DNA is TGTGCCAGCAGAGCAGGGAACACCATATATTTT. As protein: CASRAGNTIYF.

This clone was found once. The genes are TRBV6-5 and TRBJ2-1; D might be TRBD2 (5 bases). Trimming removed 0 bases at V and 12 bases at J, with 12 bases between. The CDR3 spans 13 residues. Per the germline V gene, CDR1 is MNHEY and CDR2 is SVGAGI. CDR3 residues: CASSYSSTIGQFF. For the CDR3, the DNA is TGTGCCAGCAGTTACTCGTCGACTATTGGGCAGTTCTTC.

CDR3 protein: CASSWTGGRWGNTIYF. Here the CDR3 DNA reads TGCGCCAGCAGCTGGACAGGGGGCCGTTGGGGAAACACCATATATTTT. V and J are TRBV5-1 and TRBJ1-3; 11 nucleotides match TRBD1. CDR3 size: 16 residues. Germline lookup yields CDR1 SGHRS and CDR2 YFSETQ. With V trimmed by 3 bases and J by 4 bases, 6 bases remained unmatched.

J is TRBJ1-2 and V is TRBV4-1; D call uncertain. Trimming removed 0 bases from V and 1 base from J, with 9 bases in between. Germline CDR1 MGHRA, CDR2 YSYEKL. CDR3 length: 15 amino acids. The chain's CDR3 is CASSQDLKNNYGYTF. CDR3 nucleotides: TGCGCCAGCAGCCAAGACTTAAAAAATAACTATGGCTACACCTTC.

J is TRBJ2-7 and V is TRBV10-1, with a tentative D call TRBD1 (6 bases). Germline V gene data show CDR1 as WNHNN and CDR2 as SYGVQD (reference sequence). Trimming removed 6 bases from V and 2 bases from J, with 20 bases in between. This CDR3 has 16 residues. CDR3 sequence reads: CASSEARFRGAYEQYF. In DNA, the CDR3 is TGCGCCAGCAGCGAGGCTAGGTTCAGGGGTGCCTACGAGCAGTACTTC.

This chain uses TRBV4-3 with TRBJ2-7; 7 nucleotides match TRBD2. Germline V CDR1 and CDR2: LGHNA, YSLEER. V shed 6 bases and J 3 bases; nucleotides not matched to a gene: 8. The CDR3 is 14 amino acids. CDR3: CASSLGLGIYEQYF. DNA for the CDR3: TGCGCCAGCAGTCTAGGACTAGGGATCTACGAGCAGTACTTC.

Note on this clone: One junction end does not reproduce the germline sequence, and a read error may be involved. This chain links TRBV7-9 with TRBJ2-7, with 9 bases matching TRBD1. The germline CDR1 and CDR2 sequences are SEHNR and FQNEAQ (reference sequence). The CDR3 sequence is 16 residues long. In DNA, the CDR3 is TGTGCCGGCAGCCGTGCAGCCGGGACAGGGCTCAACGAGCAGTACTTC. Encoded protein: CAGSRAAGTGLNEQYF. Full variable domain (remainder filled in from reference TRBV7-9 and TRBJ2-7): DTGVSQNPRHKITKRGQNVTFRCDPISEHNRLYWYRQTLGQGPEFLTYFQNEAQLEKSRLLSDRFSAERPKGSFSTLEIQRTEQGDSAMYLCAGSRAAGTGLNEQYFGPGTRLTVT.

The chain joins TRBV24-1 to TRBJ2-3; possibly TRBD2 for D (6 bases). The germline V gene has CDR1 KGHDR and CDR2 SFDVKD. The V and J ends lost 4 bases and 2 bases respectively, with 12 bases between them. This CDR3 spans 15 amino acids. This chain's CDR3 is CATSEVSGLTDTQYF. CDR3 sequence (DNA): TGTGCCACCAGTGAGGTTAGCGGCCTCACAGATACGCAGTATTTT.

This sequence joins TRBV12-5 and TRBJ1-1; TRBD1 might be the D (5 bases). CDR3 size: 13 residues. CDR1 LGHNT and CDR2 FRNRAP come from the germline V gene. Trimming shortened V by 1 base and J by 5 bases, and 8 bases separated the two germline ends. The CDR3 protein is CASGLEQATEAFF. The DNA for the CDR3 is TGTGCTAGTGGTTTGGAACAGGCTACTGAAGCTTTCTTT.

The chain links TRBV7-2 to TRBJ2-1, with 8 positions matching TRBD2. Per germline, CDR1 SGHTA and CDR2 FQGNSA. V lost 10 bases and J lost 5; bases outside the gene matches: 13. The CDR3 loop spans 15 amino acids. CDR3 protein: CANSRGGGPHNEQFF. The CDR3 bases are TGTGCCAATAGTCGGGGCGGGGGGCCTCACAATGAGCAGTTCTTC.

Only one count was recorded for this clone. The chain carries TRBV11-3 and TRBJ2-7, with 9 bases matching TRBD1. V lost 4 bases and J lost 1; bases outside the gene matches: 5. CDR3 size: 15 residues. The germline V gene has CDR1 SGHNT and CDR2 YENEEA. The CDR3 reads CASSSGQGRSYEQYF. DNA of the CDR3: TGTGCCAGCAGCTCCGGACAGGGGAGGTCCTACGAGCAGTACTTC. Full variable domain (missing parts from reference TRBV11-3 and TRBJ2-7): EAGVVQSPRYKIIEKKQPVAFWCNPISGHNTLYWYLQNLGQGPELLIRYENEEAVDDSQLPKDRFSAERLKGVDSTLKIQPAELGDSAVYLCASSSGQGRSYEQYFGPGTRLTVT.